This TCR beta chain was observed in a study of Graves' ophthalmopathy and Graves' hyperthyroidism. Points from the study as a whole: Detection in blood was also observed for most expanded thyroid clonotypes above 0.001 frequency.

This clonotype was picked up many times. The antigen is unknown. A follow-up of 18 months without ophthalmopathy meant that hyperthyroidism was stable. The authors amplified TCR beta CDR3 regions from RNA transcripts. First-round RT-PCR relied on HTBI primers, and a second-round multiplex PCR came next. MiXCR, applied by TCRdb to the multiplex PCR reads, yields one record per CDR3 protein. The sample carries hundreds of thousands of distinct CDR3 sequences, about a fifth recorded once. Germline V gene data show CDR1 as LNHDA and CDR2 as SQIVND (reference sequence). V was cut by 3 bases and J by 2 bases, with 10 bases left in between. CDR3 length: 14 amino acids.

Sample: peripheral blood. This chain links TRBV19 with TRBJ1-1, with unresolved D. The source of this sequence is a woman aged 18-30 years with stable Graves' hyperthyroidism. Some clones in this sample may be carry-over from other donors' samples. CDR3 DNA sequence: TGTGCCAGTAGTATTTCGGTGCTAAACACTGAAGCTTTCTTT. This gives the protein CASSISVLNTEAFF.